This T cell receptor beta chain appears in the sequencing data of a study of T cell responses to AZD1222 COVID-19 vaccine. Whole-study results and caveats: The donors showed a predominance of white British ancestry and of females, with possible underestimation of clonal diversity. After two AZD1222 doses, spike-specific TCR breadth and depth rose versus day 0. Every sample of the repertoires postdated the peak T cell response.

The germline V gene has CDR1 SGHTA and CDR2 FQGNSA. Trimming took off 3 bases at V and 4 bases at J, with 7 bases between the two ends. The CDR3 spans 13 residues. TCRdb's copy holds only in-frame clones and misses some; the assay was immunoSEQ multiplex PCR. The sample includes more than 100,000 clones, around nine tenths seen only once; the top ten take 1.7%. About this clone itself: Its antigen is as yet unknown.

The TCR comes from an adult in good health. The J gene is TRBJ2-1, the V gene TRBV7-2, with D uncertain. This specimen consisted of peripheral blood, obtained on day 0 of AZD1222 vaccination. The CDR3 region is CASSFDPYNEQFF. The CDR3 DNA follows: TGTGCCAGCAGCTTCGATCCATACAATGAGCAGTTCTTC.